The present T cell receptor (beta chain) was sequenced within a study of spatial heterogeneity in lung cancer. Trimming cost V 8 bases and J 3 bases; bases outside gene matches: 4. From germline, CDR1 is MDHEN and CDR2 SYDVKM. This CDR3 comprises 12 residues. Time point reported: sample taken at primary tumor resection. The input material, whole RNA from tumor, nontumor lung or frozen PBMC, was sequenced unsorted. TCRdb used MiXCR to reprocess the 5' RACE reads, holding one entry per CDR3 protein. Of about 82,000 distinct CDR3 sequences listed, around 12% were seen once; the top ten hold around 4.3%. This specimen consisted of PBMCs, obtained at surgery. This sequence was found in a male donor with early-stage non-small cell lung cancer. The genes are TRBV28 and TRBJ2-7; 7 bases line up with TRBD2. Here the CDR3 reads CASWTSIYEQYF. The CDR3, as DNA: TGTGCCAGCTGGACTAGTATCTACGAGCAGTACTTC.